This T cell receptor beta chain was captured by sequencing in a study of blood T cell repertoires in COVID-19 (dated by TCRdb to 2020 to 2021). Notes on the research overall: Samples from collaborators originated in the United States, Italy and Spain and spanned both the acute and convalescent phases of COVID-19. The repertoires were released in a freely available public database meant as a resource for research on the immune response to SARS-CoV-2. Samples were obtained from the ongoing ImmuneRACE study (first 160 participants) and from 1,254 subjects provided by 6 global collaborators. Sample metadata almost always included a de-identified subject ID, COVID-19 status, age in years and sex. Subjects who had been exposed to COVID-19, were actively infected with it, or had recovered from it provided the deeply sampled blood TCRbeta repertoires that made up the dataset. The prospective study material was composed of cDNA or gDNA derived from T cells, B-cell-depleted T cells, or PBMCs. Where available, HLA class I and class II types were taken from metadata supplied by the sample provider and were not determined by assay-based typing. Overall study outcomes, separate from this receptor: How much clinical and demographic metadata was included differed by source and by participant, and the metadata was provided uncurated.

In the case of this clone: The antigen it recognizes is unknown. Base qualities are not at hand, and no much larger clone is one base apart.

Whole blood was collected in K2EDTA tubes by collaborating institutions according to the institutions' own protocols. For TCRbeta analysis, collaborators shipped samples in one of three forms: frozen whole blood, isolated PBMCs, or DNA extracted from either of those sample types. Unmatched junction bases come to 2, with V trimmed by 1 base and J by 3 bases. The CDR3 numbers 15 residues from cysteine through phenylalanine. Kept here is only the CDR3 DNA, which spans 45 bases and is read in frame from base 1. The germline V gene gives CDR1 as SGHAT and CDR2 as FQNNGV. TCRbeta CDR3 regions were amplified from genomic DNA using the immunoSEQ Assay, a bias-controlled multiplex PCR. The study's processing was this. The number of nucleated cells in each sample was estimated from the amplification of reference gene primers within the assay. To quantify the absolute abundance of each unique TCRbeta CDR3 rearrangement, sequence reads were collapsed and filtered. For each sample, productive Simpson clonality was calculated by taking the square root of Simpson's diversity index across productive rearrangements. The table was pulled from immuneACCESS by TCRdb, which kept in-frame rearrangements only. Such tables lose some clones; where checked, under half of the loss comes from unresolved V genes, and the rest has no known cause. V and J calls and clone size are those listed in that table; D and trimming were worked out from the DNA. The sample table shows about 230,000 clones, and roughly 84% are seen once. The ten largest account for 0.85% to 1% of the sample.

The specimen was peripheral blood. The V and J genes are TRBV11-2 and TRBJ1-5; TRBD1 matches 8 bases in the middle. This sequence originates from a man between 40 and 49 years old with acute or convalescent COVID-19. CDR3 protein: CASSLGDRPNQPQHF. The DNA sequence is given as TGTGCCAGCAGCTTAGGGGACAGGCCCAATCAGCCCCAGCATTTT.